The 31 T cell receptor beta chains below were found in one sample sequenced in a study of shared clonotypes between healthy human individuals. Sequencing was performed with immunoSEQ multiplex PCR; in TCRdb, only in-frame clones are kept and a portion is missing. This table holds under 2,000,000 clones, 85% to 95% found once. CD8 cells classed as naive were CD45RO-negative and positively selected for CCR7, excluding terminally differentiated effector memory CD45RA+ cells. Material for sequencing was naive CD8+ T cells sorted from blood. Receptor source: a man between 18 and 35 years old in good health.

The chain uses TRBV4-1 and TRBJ2-1, with 9 bases identical to TRBD1. CDR1 is MGHRA and CDR2 is YSYEKL in the germline V gene. There are 16 residues in the CDR3. Unmatched junction bases numbered 5, after V lost 2 bases and J lost 3 bases. CDR3: CASSQQPGQGYNEQFF. The CDR3 DNA reads TGCGCCAGCAGCCAACAACCGGGACAGGGCTACAATGAGCAGTTCTTC.

This chain links TRBV9 with TRBJ2-4, with D perhaps TRBD2 (7 bases). Trimming took off 0 bases at V and 8 bases at J, with 15 bases between the two ends. The CDR3 consists of 15 residues. Germline V CDR1 and CDR2: SGDLS, YYNGEE. CDR3 region: CASSVEGGHVDIQYF. The DNA of the CDR3 is TGTGCCAGCAGCGTAGAGGGGGGGCACGTCGACATTCAGTACTTC.

The V gene is TRBV5-6, the J gene TRBJ2-1; 8 nucleotides line up with TRBD1. The V gene end was trimmed by 6 bases and the J gene end by 4 bases; junction bases not matched to a gene: 6. CDR1 is SGHDT, CDR2 YYEEEE, per germline. The CDR3 contains 14 residues. The CDR3: CASIRTGTYNEQFF. As DNA, the CDR3 is TGTGCCAGCATCCGGACAGGGACATACAATGAGCAGTTCTTC.

V usage is TRBV7-6 and J usage is TRBJ2-3, with 7 bases matching TRBD2. CDR1 and CDR2 (germline): SGHVS, FNYEAQ. J gave up 4 bases and V 4 bases, and 11 bases lay outside the gene matches. This CDR3 is 16 amino acids long. CDR3 amino acids: CASSSLGGMDADTQYF. CDR3 bases: TGTGCCAGCAGCTCACTCGGGGGGATGGACGCAGATACGCAGTATTTT. Using reference TRBV7-6 and TRBJ2-3 for the parts outside the CDR3, the full variable domain is GAGVSQSPRYKVTKRGQDVALRCDPISGHVSLYWYRQALGQGPEFLTYFNYEAQQDKSGLPNDRFSAERPEGSISTLTIQRTEQRDSAMYRCASSSLGGMDADTQYFGPGTRLTVL.

This chain's CDR3 is CASRPTDYNEQFF. Written as DNA, the CDR3 is TGTGCCAGCAGGCCGACGGACTACAATGAGCAGTTCTTC. The chain recombines TRBV6-5 with TRBJ2-1; the D is unclear. Per the germline V gene, CDR1 is MNHEY and CDR2 is SVGAGI. Trimming removed 6 bases at V and 3 bases at J, with 9 bases between. The CDR3 runs 13 residues.

The chain joins TRBV6-1 to TRBJ1-5; D possibly corresponds to TRBD1 (5 bases). V lost 2 bases, J lost 4 bases, and 15 bases lay in between. The CDR3 runs 16 residues. Germline loops: CDR1 MNHNS, CDR2 SASEGT. The CDR3 sequence: CASSEFIGTENQPQHF. The CDR3 DNA sequence: TGTGCCAGCAGTGAATTTATCGGGACGGAGAATCAGCCCCAGCATTTT.

The gene calls are TRBV6-5 and TRBJ1-6; tentative D call: TRBD1 (6 bases). The CDR3 extends over 16 amino acids. Germline V lookup: CDR1 MNHEY, CDR2 SVGAGI. The V end lost 2 bases, the J end lost 11 bases, and 19 bases lay between the germline ends. The CDR3 nucleotides are TGTGCCAGCAGTTACGCCAGGGGCGAGGGATGGCCACCCCTCCACTTT. Its protein product is CASSYARGEGWPPLHF.

The V gene is TRBV4-3, the J gene TRBJ2-1; 7 bases agree with TRBD2. Germline values: CDR1 LGHNA, CDR2 YSLEER. This CDR3 has 18 residues. The V and J ends lost 2 bases and 0 bases, in that order; junction bases with no gene match: 10. This CDR3 reads CASSQKARGGSSYNEQFF. The CDR3 nucleotides are TGCGCCAGCAGCCAAAAGGCCCGGGGCGGGAGCTCCTACAATGAGCAGTTCTTC.

In this sample, this clone turned up once. CDR3 sequence (DNA): TGTGCCAGCAGCCCCAAACTAGCGGGGGCACCACAAGAGACCCAGTACTTC. This sequence encodes CASSPKLAGAPQETQYF. The rearrangement joins TRBV7-8 to TRBJ2-5, with TRBD2 matching 11 bases. Unmatched junction bases numbered 10, after V lost 5 bases and J lost 2 bases. CDR1 and CDR2 from the germline V gene are SGHVS and FQNEAQ. The CDR3 covers 17 residues.

This sequence joins TRBV13 and TRBJ1-4; tentatively, D is TRBD1 (5 bases). Trimming took off 5 bases at V and 8 bases at J, with 15 bases between the two ends. The CDR3 extends over 14 amino acids. Per the germline V gene, CDR1 is PRHDT and CDR2 is FYEKMQ (reference sequence). As DNA, the CDR3 is TGTGCCAGCAGCCTCCGGGACCCTCGGGAAAAACTGTTTTTT. Its protein is CASSLRDPREKLFF.

This chain links TRBV10-1 with TRBJ2-2; no clear D. The V end was cut by 4 bases, the J end by 7 bases, with 13 bases between. Looked up from germline, CDR1 is WNHNN and CDR2 is SYGVQD (reference sequence). CDR3 length: 14 residues. CDR3 sequence: CASSVSLGGGELFF. The CDR3 DNA is TGCGCCAGCAGTGTTTCCCTCGGCGGCGGGGAGCTGTTTTTT.

Points on this clone: Compared with germline, one end of the junction differs, possibly owing to a read error. The gene calls are TRBV4-3 and TRBJ2-7; no clear D. CDR1 and CDR2 from the germline V gene are LGHNA and YSLEER. The CDR3 has 14 amino acids. DNA for the CDR3: TGCGTCAGCAGCCAAGACTGGGTGGGCGACGAGCAGTACTTC. This gives the protein CVSSQDWVGDEQYF.

The J gene is TRBJ2-5, the V gene TRBV6-5, with 8 nucleotides matching TRBD2. Trimming cost V 6 bases and J 2 bases; bases outside gene matches: 8. CDR3 length: 15 residues. The germline gives CDR1 MNHEY, CDR2 SVGAGI. CDR3 loop: CASRLAAYGQETQYF. In DNA, the CDR3 is TGTGCCAGCAGACTAGCGGCCTACGGACAAGAGACCCAGTACTTC.

This clone was observed a few times. The chain has TRBV11-2 and TRBJ1-1; maybe TRBD1 (5 bases). Between the trimmed V and J ends, which lost 4 bases and 7 bases, there was a span of 10 bases. Germline CDR1 SGHAT, CDR2 FQNNGV. The CDR3 is 12 amino acids. The CDR3 sequence: CASSSGLYEAFF. The DNA of the CDR3 is TGTGCCAGCAGCTCGGGACTCTATGAAGCTTTCTTT.

The chain employs TRBV2 and TRBJ2-3, with 10 bases fitting TRBD2. Germline CDR1 SNHLY, CDR2 FYNNEI. The CDR3 extends over 18 amino acids. V shed 5 bases, J shed 0 bases, and the junction held 11 bases outside the gene matches. The CDR3 spells CASSYLAGAWTSTDTQYF. In DNA form, the CDR3 reads TGTGCCAGCAGTTATCTAGCGGGAGCTTGGACTAGCACAGATACGCAGTATTTT.

V usage is TRBV7-9 and J usage is TRBJ1-1; D call uncertain. Germline CDR1 reads SEHNR; CDR2 reads FQNEAQ (reference sequence). The CDR3 runs 12 residues. With 8 bases removed from V and 6 bases from J, the gap between germline ends came to 13 bases. CDR3 sequence: CASQREHPEAFF. The CDR3, as DNA: TGTGCCAGCCAGAGGGAACACCCTGAAGCTTTCTTT.

This clone has a single count. The V gene is TRBV14, the J gene TRBJ2-7, with D unclear. Germline-derived CDR1 and CDR2 are SGHDN and FVKESK. The CDR3 totals 12 residues. Trimming took off 2 bases at V and 2 bases at J, with 4 bases between the two ends. For the CDR3, the DNA is TGTGCCAGCAGCCAATTTACCTACGAGCAGTACTTC. Translated: CASSQFTYEQYF.

This chain connects TRBV18 to TRBJ1-2; 7 nucleotides align to TRBD1. Trimming removed 4 bases from V and 3 bases from J; junction bases left unmatched: 14. The germline CDR1 and CDR2 sequences are KGHSH and LQKENI. The CDR3 is 17 residues long. CDR3 in DNA: TGTGCCAGCTCACTGACCGGCCTCGGGACAGACTACTATGGCTACACCTTC. Translated: CASSLTGLGTDYYGYTF.

The CDR3 DNA reads TGTGCCATCAGTGGTTCGGGACTAGCGGTTTACGAGCAGTACTTC. Protein product: CAISGSGLAVYEQYF. The chain recombines TRBV10-3 with TRBJ2-7; 11 bases agree with TRBD2. J was trimmed by 4 bases and V by 4 bases; bases with no gene match: 6. This CDR3 comprises 15 residues. CDR1 is ENHRY and CDR2 is SYGVKD in the germline V gene.

The V gene is TRBV7-2, the J gene TRBJ2-1, with 7 bases fitting TRBD2. Trimming at V came to 1 base and at J to 12 bases, leaving 15 bases not matched to a gene. Germline lookup yields CDR1 SGHTA and CDR2 FQGNSA. CDR3 length equals 16 residues. This CDR3 is CASSLVGGGGSEVQFF. The CDR3 nucleotides are TGTGCCAGCAGCTTAGTTGGCGGCGGCGGGAGCGAGGTGCAGTTCTTC.

A remark on this clone: Other DNA sequences in the sample encode the same CDR3. CDR3 coding DNA: TGTGCCAGCAGCCTAGGACAGGGTTGGACTGAAGCTTTCTTT. Amino acids: CASSLGQGWTEAFF. V usage is TRBV7-2 and J usage is TRBJ1-1, with 8 bases that match TRBD1. This CDR3 spans 14 amino acids. V dropped 5 bases and J dropped 5; count of bases not matched to a gene: 7. Germline values: CDR1 SGHTA, CDR2 FQGNSA.

This clone occurred once. In nucleotides, the CDR3 is TGTGCCTGCCTGGGGACAGTCTCCTACGAGCAGTACTTC. Protein sequence: CACLGTVSYEQYF. The chain combines TRBV30 with TRBJ2-7, with 7 bases identical to TRBD1. This CDR3 is 13 amino acids long. The junction had 5 bases not matched to a gene; V was cut back by 6 bases and J by 0 bases. Germline V gene lookup returns CDR1 GTSNPN and CDR2 SVGIG (reference sequence).

The table lists this clone with a few counts. Additional DNA sequences in this sample encode the identical CDR3. The chain has TRBV18 and TRBJ1-6; 7 bases are a match to TRBD1. CDR1 and CDR2 (germline): KGHSH, LQKENI. The CDR3 is made up of 14 amino acids. Losses at the gene ends were 3 bases for V and 8 bases for J; bases not matched to a gene: 4. CDR3 DNA sequence: TGTGCCAGCTCACCCTGGGACAGTGATTCACCCCTCCACTTT. Translating gives CASSPWDSDSPLHF.

This clone was detected only once. The chain couples TRBV6-5 to TRBJ2-7; tentative D call: TRBD1 (5 bases). Per germline, CDR1 MNHEY and CDR2 SVGAGI. CDR3 size: 15 residues. Trimming removed 4 bases at V and 0 bases at J, with 13 bases between. CDR3: CASSFSQGFSYEQYF. The CDR3 DNA reads TGTGCCAGCAGTTTTTCCCAGGGATTCTCCTACGAGCAGTACTTC.

The chain recombines TRBV10-2 with TRBJ1-1; D possibly corresponds to TRBD1 (5 bases). Per the germline V gene, CDR1 is WSHSY and CDR2 is SAAADI. The CDR3 is 14 residues long. Trimming stripped 7 bases from V and 4 bases from J, with 16 bases between. DNA for the CDR3: TGCGCCAGCAATAGAGGGGAGGGGAGCACTGAAGCTTTCTTT. It codes for CASNRGEGSTEAFF.

This rearrangement joins TRBV28 to TRBJ2-7, with 9 bases lining up with TRBD1. CDR1 is MDHEN and CDR2 is SYDVKM in the germline V gene. V lost 2 bases and J lost 1; bases outside the gene matches: 12. The CDR3 has 18 amino acids. CDR3 loop: CASSLGISGTGTSYEQYF. The CDR3 bases are TGTGCCAGCAGTTTAGGGATCTCCGGGACAGGGACTTCCTACGAGCAGTACTTC.

V and J are TRBV20-1 and TRBJ2-7, with TRBD1 matching 11 bases. This CDR3 contains 11 residues. V shed 6 bases and J 12 bases; nucleotides not matched to a gene: 7. The germline V gene has CDR1 DFQATT and CDR2 SNEGSKA (reference sequence). For the CDR3, the DNA is TGCAGTGCAGGACAGGGGGCATTGACGTACTTC. It is translated as CSAGQGALTYF.

CDR3 sequence: CASSYGGVGGNEQYF. In DNA form, the CDR3 reads TGTGCCAGCAGTTACGGCGGGGTCGGAGGGAACGAGCAGTACTTC. The J gene is TRBJ2-7, the V gene TRBV6-5, with a weak D call TRBD2 (6 bases). V was shortened by 2 bases and J by 5 bases, with 16 bases between the two germline ends. Germline V CDR1 and CDR2: MNHEY, SVGAGI. CDR3 length: 15 residues.

The rearrangement joins TRBV9 to TRBJ1-2; D not certain. The CDR3 covers 14 residues. Germline CDR1 and CDR2: SGDLS and YYNGEE. V was trimmed by 0 bases and J by 3 bases, leaving 9 bases between them. The CDR3 sequence is CASSVGVADYGYTF. The CDR3 coding sequence is TGTGCCAGCAGCGTAGGGGTGGCAGACTATGGCTACACCTTC. Full variable domain (rest looked up from reference TRBV9 and TRBJ1-2): DSGVTQTPKHLITATGQRVTLRCSPRSGDLSVYWYQQSLDQGLQFLIQYYNGEERAKGNILERFSAQQFPDLHSELNLSSLELGDSALYFCASSVGVADYGYTFGSGTRLTVV.

V usage is TRBV4-1 and J usage is TRBJ2-5; TRBD2 matches at 8 bases. Per the germline V gene, CDR1 is MGHRA and CDR2 is YSYEKL. Trimming at V came to 1 base and at J to 3 bases, leaving 7 bases not matched to a gene. The CDR3 covers 16 residues. DNA for the CDR3: TGCGCCAGCAGCCAAGGAAGCGGGGGATCTGAAGAGACCCAGTACTTC. Encoded protein: CASSQGSGGSEETQYF.

The V gene is TRBV10-2, the J gene TRBJ2-7; 11 nucleotides agree with TRBD2. There are 15 residues in the CDR3. Trimming cost V 7 bases and J 3 bases; bases outside gene matches: 8. From germline, CDR1 is WSHSY and CDR2 SAAADI. CDR3 sequence reads: CASTSGTSGLYEQYF. The CDR3, as DNA: TGCGCCAGCACTTCAGGGACTAGCGGCCTCTACGAGCAGTACTTC.